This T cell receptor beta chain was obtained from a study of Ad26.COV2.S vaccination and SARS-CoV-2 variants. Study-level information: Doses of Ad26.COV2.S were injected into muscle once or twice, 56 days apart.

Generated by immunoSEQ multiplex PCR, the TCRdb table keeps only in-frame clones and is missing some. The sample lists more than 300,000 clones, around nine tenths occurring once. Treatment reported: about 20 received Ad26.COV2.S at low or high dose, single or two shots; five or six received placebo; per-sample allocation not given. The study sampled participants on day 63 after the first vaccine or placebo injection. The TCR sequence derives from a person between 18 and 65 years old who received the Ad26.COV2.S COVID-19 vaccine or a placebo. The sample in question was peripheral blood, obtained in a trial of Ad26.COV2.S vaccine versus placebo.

CDR3: CASSHRTGSGTDTQYF. DNA for the CDR3: TGCGCCAGCAGCCATAGGACAGGGTCCGGCACAGATACGCAGTATTTT. The genes are TRBV4-1 and TRBJ2-3; the match to TRBD1 covers 8 bases. Germline lookup yields CDR1 MGHRA and CDR2 YSYEKL. The CDR3 has 16 residues. V shed 3 bases, J shed 1 base, and the junction held 6 bases outside the gene matches.